This TCR beta chain came from a study of blood T cell repertoires in COVID-19 (TCRdb year 2020). About the investigation overall: Collaborator samples came from the United States, Italy and Spain and covered acute and convalescent phases of COVID-19. The material from the prospective study consisted of cDNA or gDNA derived from T cells, B-cell-depleted T cells, or PBMCs. The dataset comprised deeply sampled blood TCRbeta repertoires from subjects exposed to, actively infected with, or recovered from COVID-19. A freely available public database, intended as a resource for researchers studying the immune response to SARS-CoV-2, is where the repertoires were released. Samples were obtained from the ongoing ImmuneRACE study (first 160 participants) and from about 1,300 subjects provided by 6 global collaborators. The sample metadata nearly always contained a de-identified subject ID, COVID-19 status, age in years and sex. Where available, HLA class I and class II types were obtained from metadata supplied by the sample provider rather than from assay-based typing. The paper's findings and limits, for the study overall: The amount of clinical and demographic metadata varied by source and participant and was provided uncurated.

The CDR3, from cysteine to phenylalanine, totals 15 residues. Left in the record is the CDR3 DNA by itself, 45 bases read in frame from the first base. CDR1 and CDR2 are read off the germline V gene as SGDLS and YYNGEE. The germline ends are 12 bases apart after V is trimmed by 0 bases and J by 6 bases. Collaborating institutions collected whole blood in K2EDTA tubes following their own protocols. For TCRbeta analysis, collaborator samples were shipped as frozen whole blood, as isolated PBMCs, or as DNA extracted from either sample type. A remark on this clone: Which antigen it targets is not known. The record has no base qualities; no much larger clone is one base away.

TCRbeta CDR3 regions were amplified from genomic DNA using the immunoSEQ Assay, a bias-controlled multiplex PCR. The paper's processing steps were these. Within the assay, amplification of reference gene primers was used to estimate how many nucleated cells each sample contained. To quantify the absolute abundance of each unique TCRbeta CDR3 rearrangement, sequence reads were collapsed and filtered. For each sample, productive Simpson clonality was calculated by taking the square root of Simpson's diversity index across productive rearrangements. Sourced from immuneACCESS, this table was stored by TCRdb with only in-frame sequences that have V and J called. A share of the clones is absent; for the studies checked, an unresolved V gene accounts for under half, and the remainder has no known explanation. V and J calls and clone size are given by that table; D and trimming were obtained from the DNA. In this sample the table shows about 120,000 clones, about nine tenths of which occur a single time. Approximately 1.9% of the sample is held by the ten biggest clonotypes.

This TCR derives from a human donor with active COVID-19. The donor label of this sample is uncertain. Specimen: peripheral blood. The rearrangement joined TRBV9 to TRBJ2-2; the D segment could be TRBD1, given 6 matching bases. Here the CDR3 is given as CASSVVSGAPGELFF. The nucleotide sequence is given as TGTGCCAGCAGCGTAGTATCAGGGGCCCCCGGGGAGCTGTTTTTT.